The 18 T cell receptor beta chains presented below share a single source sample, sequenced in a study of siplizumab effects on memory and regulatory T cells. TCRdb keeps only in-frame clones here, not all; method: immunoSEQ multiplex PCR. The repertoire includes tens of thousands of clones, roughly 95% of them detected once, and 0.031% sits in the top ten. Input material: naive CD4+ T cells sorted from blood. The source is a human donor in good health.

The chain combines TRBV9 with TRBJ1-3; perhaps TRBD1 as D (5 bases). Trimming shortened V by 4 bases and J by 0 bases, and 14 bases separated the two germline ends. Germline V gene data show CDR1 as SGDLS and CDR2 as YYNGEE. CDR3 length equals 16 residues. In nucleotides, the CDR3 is TGTGCCAGCAGCCTGCAACAGGCCATCTCTGGAAACACCATATATTTT. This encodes CASSLQQAISGNTIYF.

The CDR3 loop reads CASSPWIQLTAQHF. For the CDR3, the DNA is TGTGCCAGCAGCCCCTGGATACAGCTTACTGCCCAGCATTTT. This rearrangement joins TRBV21-1 to TRBJ1-5; TRBD1, the table's D call, lacks a check against the DNA. TRBV21-1 is noted as a pseudogene. The CDR3 sequence is 14 residues long.

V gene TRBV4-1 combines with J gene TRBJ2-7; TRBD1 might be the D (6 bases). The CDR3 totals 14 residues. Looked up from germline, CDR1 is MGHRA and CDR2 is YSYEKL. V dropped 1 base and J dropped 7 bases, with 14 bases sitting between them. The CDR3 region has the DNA TGCGCCAGCAGCCAAGCAAACAGGGTCTGGGAGCAGTACTTC. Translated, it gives CASSQANRVWEQYF.

CDR3 sequence reads: CASSRGAGTEAFF. CDR3 coding DNA: TGCGCCAGCAGCCGCGGGGCTGGCACTGAAGCTTTCTTT. The J gene is TRBJ1-1, the V gene TRBV4-1; D is possibly TRBD1 (5 bases). CDR3 size: 13 residues. CDR1 and CDR2 from the germline V gene are MGHRA and YSYEKL. V was shortened by 4 bases and J by 4 bases, with 10 bases between the two germline ends.

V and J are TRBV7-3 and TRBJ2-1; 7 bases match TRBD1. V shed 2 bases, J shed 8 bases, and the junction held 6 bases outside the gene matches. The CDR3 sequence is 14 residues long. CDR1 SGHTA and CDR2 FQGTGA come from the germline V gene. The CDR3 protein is CASSLGAGGDEQFF. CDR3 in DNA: TGTGCCAGCAGCTTAGGTGCAGGGGGAGATGAGCAGTTCTTC. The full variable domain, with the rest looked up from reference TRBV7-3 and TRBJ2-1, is GAGVSQTPSNKVTEKGKYVELRCDPISGHTALYWYRQSLGQGPEFLIYFQGTGAADDSGLPNDRFFAVRPEGSVSTLKIQRTERGDSAVYLCASSLGAGGDEQFFGPGTRLTVL.

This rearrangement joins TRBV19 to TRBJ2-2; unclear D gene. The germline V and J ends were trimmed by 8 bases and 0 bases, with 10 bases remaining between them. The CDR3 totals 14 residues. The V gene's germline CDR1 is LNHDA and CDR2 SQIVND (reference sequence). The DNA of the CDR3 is TGTGCCAGTTCAACAGAGACGAACACCGGGGAGCTGTTTTTT. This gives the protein CASSTETNTGELFF.

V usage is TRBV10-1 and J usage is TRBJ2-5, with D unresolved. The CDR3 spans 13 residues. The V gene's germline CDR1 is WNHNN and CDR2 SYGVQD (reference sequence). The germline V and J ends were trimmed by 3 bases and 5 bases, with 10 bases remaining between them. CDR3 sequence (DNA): TGCGCCAGCAGTGACCGCACGGTGGAGACCCAGTACTTC. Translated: CASSDRTVETQYF.

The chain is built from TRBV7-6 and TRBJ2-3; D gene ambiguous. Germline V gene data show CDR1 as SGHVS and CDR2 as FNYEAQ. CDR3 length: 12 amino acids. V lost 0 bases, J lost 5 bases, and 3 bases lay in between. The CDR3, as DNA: TGTGCCAGCAGCTTAGCGGTAGATACGCAGTATTTT. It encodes CASSLAVDTQYF.

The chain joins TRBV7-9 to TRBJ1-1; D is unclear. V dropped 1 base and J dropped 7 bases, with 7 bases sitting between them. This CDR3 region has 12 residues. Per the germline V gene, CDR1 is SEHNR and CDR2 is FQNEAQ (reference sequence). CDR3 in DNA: TGTGCCAGCAGCTTAGGGGGAAGTGAAGCTTTCTTT. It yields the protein CASSLGGSEAFF.

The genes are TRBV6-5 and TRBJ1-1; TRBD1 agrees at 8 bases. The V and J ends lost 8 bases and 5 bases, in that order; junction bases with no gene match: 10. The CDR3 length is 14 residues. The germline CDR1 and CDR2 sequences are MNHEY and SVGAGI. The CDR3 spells CASSDRARSTEAFF. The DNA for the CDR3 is TGTGCCAGCTCGGACAGGGCGAGGTCTACTGAAGCTTTCTTT.

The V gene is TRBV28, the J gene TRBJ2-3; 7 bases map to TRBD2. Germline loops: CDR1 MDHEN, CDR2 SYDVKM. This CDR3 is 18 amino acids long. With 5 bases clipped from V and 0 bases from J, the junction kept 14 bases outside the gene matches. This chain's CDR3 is CASSLNSGEARSTDTQYF. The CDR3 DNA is TGTGCCAGCAGTCTTAACAGCGGGGAGGCCCGTAGCACAGATACGCAGTATTTT.

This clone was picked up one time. This CDR3 reads CASSFLDGPLNEQFF. The CDR3 coding sequence is TGTGCCAGCAGCTTCCTGGACGGGCCCCTGAATGAGCAGTTCTTC. The V call is TRBV11-2, the J call TRBJ2-1, with D hard to call. Trimming left V 3 bases short and J 7 bases short, with 16 bases between. CDR3 size: 15 residues. The V gene's germline CDR1 is SGHAT and CDR2 FQNNGV.

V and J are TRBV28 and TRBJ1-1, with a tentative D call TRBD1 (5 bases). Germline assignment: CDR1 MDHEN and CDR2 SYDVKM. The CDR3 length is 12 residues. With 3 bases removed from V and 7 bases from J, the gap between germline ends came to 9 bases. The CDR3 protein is CASSFRTGEAFF. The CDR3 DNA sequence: TGTGCCAGCAGTTTCCGCACAGGTGAAGCTTTCTTT.

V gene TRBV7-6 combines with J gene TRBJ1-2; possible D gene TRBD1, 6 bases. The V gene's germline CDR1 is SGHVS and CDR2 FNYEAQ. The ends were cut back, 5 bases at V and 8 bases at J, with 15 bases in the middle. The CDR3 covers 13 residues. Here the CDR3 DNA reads TGTGCCAGCAGCCCTATCGACAGGAACGGCTACACCTTC. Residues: CASSPIDRNGYTF.

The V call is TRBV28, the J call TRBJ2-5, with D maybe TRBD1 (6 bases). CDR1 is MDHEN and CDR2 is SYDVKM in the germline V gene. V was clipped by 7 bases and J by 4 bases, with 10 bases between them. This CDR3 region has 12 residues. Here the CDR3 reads CASTQGSETQYF. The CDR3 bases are TGTGCCAGCACTCAGGGGTCAGAGACCCAGTACTTC.

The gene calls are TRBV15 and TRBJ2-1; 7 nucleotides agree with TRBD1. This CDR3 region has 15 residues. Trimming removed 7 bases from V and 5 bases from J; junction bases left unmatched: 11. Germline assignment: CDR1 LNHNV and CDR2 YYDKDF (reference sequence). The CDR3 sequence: CATKGGQIVNNEQFF. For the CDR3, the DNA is TGTGCCACCAAAGGGGGACAGATTGTCAACAATGAGCAGTTCTTC.

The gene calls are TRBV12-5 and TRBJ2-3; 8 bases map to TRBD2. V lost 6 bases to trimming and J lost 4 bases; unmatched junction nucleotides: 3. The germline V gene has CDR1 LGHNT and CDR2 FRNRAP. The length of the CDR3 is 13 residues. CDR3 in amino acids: CASGRGGADTQYF. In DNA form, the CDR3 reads TGTGCTAGTGGCCGGGGGGGCGCAGATACGCAGTATTTT.

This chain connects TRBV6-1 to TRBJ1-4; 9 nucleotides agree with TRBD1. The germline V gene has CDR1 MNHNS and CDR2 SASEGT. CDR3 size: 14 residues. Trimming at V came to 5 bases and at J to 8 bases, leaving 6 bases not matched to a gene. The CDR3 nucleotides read TGTGCCAGCAGTAGAGGACAGGGGAGCGAAAAACTGTTTTTT. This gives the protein CASSRGQGSEKLFF.